Below, one T cell receptor beta chain is given with its context. Its matching antigen is unknown. These data are taken from a study of cytomegalovirus exposure and HLA in healthy donors. Researchers ran the PCR with 60 Vbeta and 13 Jbeta primers. Clones were sequenced by immunoSEQ multiplex PCR, and TCRdb holds only the in-frame ones, with some missing. The table lists approximately 140,000 clones, with around 1.7% in the top ten. Trimming took off 3 bases at V and 3 bases at J, with 17 bases between the two ends. The CDR3 length is 16 residues. Germline CDR1 ENHRY, CDR2 SYGVKD. Study-level findings and limits: From TCR beta sequences, most subjects' HLA-A and HLA-B alleles were reportedly predicted accurately. A later analysis showed that HLA-associated TCR beta chains had undergone more clonal expansion than equally common others. Rare sequences made up most TCRs, while some public TCRs were found in many donors. Differences between HLA loci emerged in a later analysis of TCR association rates, with DRB1 most and HLA-C fewest.

The chain recombines TRBV10-3 with TRBJ2-5; maybe TRBD1 (8 bases). The sample consisted of PBMCs. The source of this sequence is a woman between 45 and 65 years old in good health and CMV-seronegative. The CDR3 sequence: CAISDRGQGGEETQYF. The CDR3 coding sequence is TGTGCCATCAGTGACCGCGGACAGGGAGGGGAAGAGACCCAGTACTTC.